The next 21 T cell receptor beta chains were all read from a single sample in a study of blood T cell repertoires in COVID-19. This table comes from immunoSEQ multiplex PCR, and its TCRdb copy is limited to in-frame clones, with some not included. The sample lists approximately 300,000 clones, roughly nine tenths occurring once. The sequenced sample consisted of PBMCs or T cells enriched from blood (not recorded which). Receptor source: a woman aged 25-40 years who had been exposed to COVID-19.

The CDR3 protein is CASSSPGGGEQYF. The CDR3 DNA is TGTGCCAGCAGCTCCCCCGGGGGTGGCGAGCAGTACTTC. This chain links TRBV5-4 with TRBJ2-7, with D tentatively TRBD2 (6 bases). Looked up from germline, CDR1 is SGHNT and CDR2 is YYREEE (reference sequence). The CDR3 sequence is 13 residues long. The V end was cut by 3 bases, the J end by 6 bases, with 13 bases between.

The chain is built from TRBV19 and TRBJ1-2; no clear D. CDR3 size: 14 residues. Germline loops: CDR1 LNHDA, CDR2 SQIVND (reference sequence). Deletions cut 0 bases from V and 8 bases from J, with 13 bases between. CDR3 in amino acids: CASSIDRGSMGYTF. CDR3 DNA sequence: TGTGCCAGTAGTATAGATCGCGGGTCTATGGGCTACACCTTC.

The CDR3 coding sequence is TGTGCCTGGAGAAACCAGGGGTGGCAGCAGTACTTC. Translating it yields CAWRNQGWQQYF. The chain joins TRBV30 to TRBJ2-7; maybe TRBD1 (6 bases). The CDR3 sequence is 12 residues long. Trimming removed 3 bases from V and 8 bases from J, with 14 bases in between. Germline V lookup: CDR1 GTSNPN, CDR2 SVGIG (reference sequence).

The V gene is TRBV4-3, the J gene TRBJ1-2; maybe TRBD1 (5 bases). This CDR3 is 12 amino acids long. Trimming removed 5 bases from V and 6 bases from J, with 10 bases in between. CDR1 and CDR2 (germline): LGHNA, YSLEER. The CDR3 nucleotides read TGCGCCAGCAGCGGCCGACAGAATGGCTACACCTTC. Encoded protein: CASSGRQNGYTF.

V and J are TRBV7-8 and TRBJ2-3; TRBD2 agrees at 8 bases. The germline CDR1 and CDR2 sequences are SGHVS and FQNEAQ. After removal of 4 bases from V and 6 bases from J, the junction contained 6 bases not matched to a gene. CDR3 size: 14 residues. This chain's CDR3 is CASSSAGGSDTQYF. CDR3 nucleotide sequence: TGTGCCAGCAGCTCCGCGGGGGGTTCGGATACGCAGTATTTT.

The V call is TRBV7-2, the J call TRBJ1-3; possible D gene TRBD1, 6 bases. Deletions cut 0 bases from V and 0 bases from J, with 9 bases between. The CDR3 runs 16 residues. Germline-derived CDR1 and CDR2 are SGHTA and FQGNSA. In DNA, the CDR3 is TGTGCCAGCAGCTTAGCGGGCAGGGGCTCTGGAAACACCATATATTTT. Residues: CASSLAGRGSGNTIYF.

The V call is TRBV7-2, the J call TRBJ2-7; 9 bases fit TRBD1. J lost 3 bases, V lost 7 bases, and 7 bases had no gene match. The CDR3 extends over 14 amino acids. CDR1 is SGHTA and CDR2 is FQGNSA in the germline V gene. This CDR3 is CASTLRTGDYEQYF. CDR3 sequence (DNA): TGTGCCAGCACCCTACGGACAGGGGACTACGAGCAGTACTTC.

The genes are TRBV11-3 and TRBJ2-2, with TRBD1 matching over 7 bases. CDR3 size: 18 residues. Per the germline V gene, CDR1 is SGHNT and CDR2 is YENEEA. Unmatched junction bases numbered 16, after V lost 5 bases and J lost 4 bases. CDR3: CASSTGTWGRDSTGELFF. The CDR3 nucleotides read TGTGCCAGCAGCACAGGTACTTGGGGACGGGACAGCACCGGGGAGCTGTTTTTT.

This chain connects TRBV7-8 to TRBJ2-7; D is undetermined. The CDR3 has 13 amino acids. V shed 5 bases and J shed 3 bases, with 11 bases lying between them. Germline V gene lookup returns CDR1 SGHVS and CDR2 FQNEAQ. CDR3 residues: CASSPGPVYEQYF. The CDR3 DNA reads TGTGCCAGCAGCCCTGGGCCTGTCTACGAGCAGTACTTC.

This chain links TRBV9 with TRBJ2-3, with D tentatively TRBD2 (5 bases). Trimming cost V 0 bases and J 3 bases, with 14 bases left between them. From germline, CDR1 is SGDLS and CDR2 YYNGEE. There are 16 residues in the CDR3. The CDR3 sequence is CASSVGELGGTDTQYF. The CDR3 nucleotides read TGTGCCAGCAGCGTAGGGGAGCTCGGCGGGACAGATACGCAGTATTTT.

The chain couples TRBV19 to TRBJ1-1, with 7 bases aligning to TRBD1. With 3 bases clipped from V and 4 bases from J, the junction kept 5 bases outside the gene matches. The CDR3 is 14 amino acids. The germline CDR1 and CDR2 sequences are LNHDA and SQIVND (reference sequence). CDR3: CASSMTGSSTEAFF. Written as DNA, the CDR3 is TGTGCCAGTAGTATGACAGGGTCGAGCACTGAAGCTTTCTTT.

The V and J genes are TRBV18 and TRBJ2-3; D call uncertain. Between the trimmed V and J ends, which lost 0 bases and 7 bases, there was a span of 5 bases. There are 12 residues in the CDR3. In germline, CDR1 is KGHSH, CDR2 LQKENI. The CDR3: CASSPPAYTQYF. The CDR3 nucleotides are TGTGCCAGCTCACCACCGGCATATACGCAGTATTTT.

This rearrangement joins TRBV2 to TRBJ2-3; no definite D call. V was trimmed by 4 bases and J by 4 bases, leaving 12 bases between them. The CDR3 covers 14 residues. Germline loops: CDR1 SNHLY, CDR2 FYNNEI. CDR3 nucleotides: TGTGCCAGCAGTGTTGAGGCTATGGCAGATACGCAGTATTTT. Residues: CASSVEAMADTQYF.

The V call is TRBV7-2, the J call TRBJ2-5, with D possibly being TRBD2 (6 bases). Trimming removed 5 bases at V and 2 bases at J, with 21 bases between. The CDR3 is 17 residues long. The V gene's germline CDR1 is SGHTA and CDR2 FQGNSA. CDR3: CASSPARRGKLQETQYF. The CDR3 DNA is TGTGCCAGCAGCCCCGCCCGCCGGGGGAAATTACAAGAGACCCAGTACTTC.

This clone was counted once. This chain connects TRBV5-1 to TRBJ1-1, with D unclear. CDR1 is SGHRS and CDR2 is YFSETQ in the germline V gene. The CDR3 runs to 12 residues. V shed 6 bases and J shed 3 bases, with 9 bases lying between them. The CDR3 spells CASTREDTEAFF. For the CDR3, the DNA is TGCGCCAGCACTAGGGAGGACACTGAAGCTTTCTTT.

This clone is a singleton in its sample. The V gene is TRBV15, the J gene TRBJ1-5; D is undetermined. Trimming removed 2 bases from V and 4 bases from J, with 3 bases in between. The CDR3 sequence is 12 residues long. CDR1 is LNHNV, CDR2 YYDKDF, per germline (reference sequence). The CDR3 region is CATSRPNQPQHF. As DNA, the CDR3 is TGTGCCACCAGCAGACCAAATCAGCCCCAGCATTTT.

The gene calls are TRBV2 and TRBJ2-2; a weak D match, TRBD2 (7 bases). Germline loops: CDR1 SNHLY, CDR2 FYNNEI. V gave up 4 bases and J gave up 2 bases, with 14 bases separating them. The CDR3 length is 16 residues. The CDR3 DNA is TGTGCCAGCAGTGTGGGGGGGCCGTTAAACACCGGGGAGCTGTTTTTT. Encoded protein: CASSVGGPLNTGELFF.

The chain combines TRBV27 with TRBJ1-1, with a tentative D call TRBD1 (6 bases). CDR3 length equals 12 residues. The V gene's germline CDR1 is MNHEY and CDR2 SMNVEV (reference sequence). V lost 3 bases to trimming and J lost 9 bases, with 11 bases between them. The CDR3 bases are TGTGCCAGCAGTTTTTCGGGACAAAAAGCTTTCTTT. Translated: CASSFSGQKAFF.

This chain links TRBV27 with TRBJ2-3; D is undetermined. Germline V gene lookup returns CDR1 MNHEY and CDR2 SMNVEV (reference sequence). This CDR3 comprises 13 residues. Trimming removed 3 bases from V and 3 bases from J, with 7 bases in between. In DNA, the CDR3 is TGTGCCAGCAGTTTCATACAGACAGATACGCAGTATTTT. Translating gives CASSFIQTDTQYF.

The V call is TRBV4-3, the J call TRBJ1-3; 7 bases agree with TRBD1. Germline CDR1 LGHNA, CDR2 YSLEER. The CDR3 loop spans 15 amino acids. V was pared by 3 bases and J by 2 bases, with 4 bases of the junction left unmatched. This CDR3 reads CASSQTTGTGNTIYF. For the CDR3, the DNA is TGCGCCAGCAGCCAGACGACAGGGACTGGAAACACCATATATTTT.

V is TRBV5-1 and J is TRBJ1-6; 7 bases match TRBD1. The CDR3 contains 16 residues. V shed 1 base and J 4 bases; nucleotides not matched to a gene: 5. CDR1 is SGHRS, CDR2 YFSETQ, per germline. For the CDR3, the DNA is TGCGCCAGCAGCTTGTCCGACAGGGTGTATAATTCACCCCTCCACTTT. It codes for CASSLSDRVYNSPLHF.